Reported below is one T cell receptor beta chain. What it recognizes is unknown. These data are taken from a study of OX40 agonist ivuxolimab in advanced cancers. Study in general: Ivuxolimab, an antibody that agonizes OX40 (CD134), was administered to the patients.

Overall study findings and caveats: Patients with a partial response at 0.1-3.0 mg/kg had among the lowest clonal expansion.

The CDR3 consists of 15 residues. The germline CDR1 and CDR2 sequences are SGHTA and FQGNSA. V dropped 1 base and J dropped 8; count of bases not matched to a gene: 7. Generated by immunoSEQ multiplex PCR, the TCRdb table keeps only in-frame clones and is missing some. The sample has roughly 76,000 clones; 91% are singletons. The source is an adult with an advanced solid tumor such as melanoma, head and neck, liver or kidney cancer. This chain uses TRBV7-2 with TRBJ1-4, with 7 positions matching TRBD1. Sequencing used CD4+ or CD8+ T cells sorted from blood, obtained in a trial of the OX40 agonist ivuxolimab. The CDR3 DNA reads as TGTGCCAGCAGCTTAGAGGGGGCTGGCGGGGAAAAACTGTTTTTT. The encoded protein is CASSLEGAGGEKLFF.